Listed here is a single T cell receptor (beta chain). Authors' methods: For nucleated cells, counts were estimated from reference gene primer amplification. Data came from immunoSEQ multiplex PCR; TCRdb stores just in-frame clones and leaves some out. Clone size and the V and J calls come from that table; the DNA yielded D and trimming. Among roughly 60,000 clones, around 86% were seen once, and the ten largest hold roughly 1.2%. Germline V gene lookup returns CDR1 SQVTM and CDR2 ANQGSEA. The CDR3 is 13 residues long. V was pared by 3 bases and J by 7 bases, with 7 bases of the junction left unmatched. The data were taken from a study of blood T cell repertoires in COVID-19. Study summary: Both acute and convalescent COVID-19 samples were obtained from the United States, Italy and Spain. The analysed material was cDNA or gDNA that came from T cells, B-cell-depleted T cells, or PBMCs.

This sequence joins TRBV29-1 and TRBJ2-7; 9 nucleotides align to TRBD1. The sequenced sample was peripheral blood. This receptor was identified in a man aged 40-55 years with acute or convalescent COVID-19. The CDR3 region is CSVEGQGLGEQYF. The CDR3 DNA reads TGCAGCGTTGAGGGACAGGGTTTGGGGGAGCAGTACTTC.